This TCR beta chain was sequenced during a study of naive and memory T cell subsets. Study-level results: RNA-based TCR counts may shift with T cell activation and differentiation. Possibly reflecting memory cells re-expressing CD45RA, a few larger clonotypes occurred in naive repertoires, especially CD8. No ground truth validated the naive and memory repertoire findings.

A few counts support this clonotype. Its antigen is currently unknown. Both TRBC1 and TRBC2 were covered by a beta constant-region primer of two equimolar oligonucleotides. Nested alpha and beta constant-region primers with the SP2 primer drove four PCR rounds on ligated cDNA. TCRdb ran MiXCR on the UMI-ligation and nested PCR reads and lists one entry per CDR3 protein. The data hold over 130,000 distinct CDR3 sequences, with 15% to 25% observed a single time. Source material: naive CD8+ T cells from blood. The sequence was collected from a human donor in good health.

In DNA, the CDR3 is TGTGCTAGTGGTTTCGGTGAGCCCCAGCATTTT. Its translation: CASGFGEPQHF. The chain has TRBV12-5 and TRBJ1-5; D not certain. V lost 3 bases to trimming and J lost 8 bases, with 5 bases between them. The CDR3 has 11 amino acids. Germline CDR1 LGHNT, CDR2 FRNRAP.